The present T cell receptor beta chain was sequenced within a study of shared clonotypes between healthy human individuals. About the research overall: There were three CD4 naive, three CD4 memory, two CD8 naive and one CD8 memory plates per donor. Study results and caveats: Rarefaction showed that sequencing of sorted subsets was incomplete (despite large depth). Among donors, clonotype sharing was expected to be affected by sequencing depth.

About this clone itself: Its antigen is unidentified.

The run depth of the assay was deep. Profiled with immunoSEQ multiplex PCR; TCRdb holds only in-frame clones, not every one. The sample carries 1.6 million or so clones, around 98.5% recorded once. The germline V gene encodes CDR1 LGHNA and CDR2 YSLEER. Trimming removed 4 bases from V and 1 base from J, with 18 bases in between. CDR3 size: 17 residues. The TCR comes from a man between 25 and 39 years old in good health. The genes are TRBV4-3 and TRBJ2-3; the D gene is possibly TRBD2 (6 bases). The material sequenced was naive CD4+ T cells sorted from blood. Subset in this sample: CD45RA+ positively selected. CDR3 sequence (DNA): TGCGCCAGCAGCCTAGATAGGTTGGGCGGGGGCACAGATACGCAGTATTTT. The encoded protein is CASSLDRLGGGTDTQYF.